This T cell receptor beta chain appears in the sequencing data of a study of shared clonotypes between healthy human individuals. Samples underwent the assay at deep level. Ten immunoSEQ deep assay plates were used to sequence unsorted PBMC DNA. Measured with immunoSEQ multiplex PCR; TCRdb has only the in-frame clones, and not every one. Here the sample spans 550,000 to 600,000 clones, roughly 79% being singletons. This CDR3 region has 14 residues. The germline V gene encodes CDR1 SGDLS and CDR2 YYNGEE. Trimming pared 2 bases from V and 2 bases from J, leaving 10 bases between. Healthy adults negative for HIV, lacking recent acute infections or vaccinations, served as donors.

The V gene is TRBV9, the J gene TRBJ2-5; D is ambiguous. Sequenced input: PBMCs. The TCR was taken from a middle-aged woman in good health. Some clones in this sample may be carry-over from other donors' samples. DNA of the CDR3: TGTGCCAGCAGCGTCTCCGGTCCGCAAGAGACCCAGTACTTC. Translation: CASSVSGPQETQYF.